The next 14 T cell receptor beta chains were all read from a single sample in a study of beta chain features in type 1 diabetes. The isolated RNA, all of it, was reverse transcribed, so expressed TCRB transcripts were what got sequenced. Sequenced by immunoSEQ multiplex PCR; TCRdb stores in-frame clones only, minus some. The data show tens of thousands of clones, roughly 69% seen once. Material for sequencing was Tregs from blood. Source of these receptors: a woman aged 40-49 years in good health.

The chain employs TRBV9 and TRBJ2-7; possibly TRBD1 for D (6 bases). The CDR3 length is 14 residues. V was clipped by 0 bases and J by 5 bases, with 12 bases between them. Germline CDR1 reads SGDLS; CDR2 reads YYNGEE. The CDR3, as DNA: TGTGCCAGCAGCGTAGACAGGGCTAGGGACGAGCAGTACTTC. Translated, it gives CASSVDRARDEQYF.

The CDR3 loop is CASRSILKPGADTQYF. CDR3 nucleotides: TGTGCCAGCAGGTCGATACTTAAACCGGGAGCAGATACGCAGTATTTT. V is TRBV5-8 and J is TRBJ2-3, with a possible D match to TRBD2 (6 bases). CDR3 size: 16 residues. Deletions cut 5 bases from V and 4 bases from J, with 20 bases between. Per the germline V gene, CDR1 is SGHTS and CDR2 is YDEGEE.

The CDR3 DNA sequence: TGTGCCAGCACGGGAAGAGATAGCAATCAGCCCCAGCATTTT. Residues: CASTGRDSNQPQHF. The chain links TRBV6-5 to TRBJ1-5; no definite D call. The length of the CDR3 is 14 residues. Looked up from germline, CDR1 is MNHEY and CDR2 is SVGAGI. V was pared by 7 bases and J by 0 bases, with 10 bases between.

The CDR3 spells CASRGLAGGSGTQYF. For the CDR3, the DNA is TGTGCCAGCAGAGGACTAGCGGGGGGGTCCGGTACGCAGTATTTT. The rearrangement joins TRBV6-1 to TRBJ2-3; TRBD2 matches at 15 bases. This CDR3 has 15 residues. Trimming cost V 6 bases and J 8 bases; bases outside gene matches: 6. Germline V gene lookup returns CDR1 MNHNS and CDR2 SASEGT.

This chain links TRBV2 with TRBJ2-5, with a possible D match to TRBD1 (6 bases). The CDR3 loop spans 13 amino acids. Per germline, CDR1 SNHLY and CDR2 FYNNEI. V lost 7 bases and J 2 bases, leaving 11 bases between the germline ends. CDR3 protein: CASKGTYQETQYF. CDR3 nucleotide sequence: TGTGCCAGCAAGGGGACATATCAAGAGACCCAGTACTTC.

The chain recombines TRBV21-1 with TRBJ1-2; TRBD1, the D gene given by the table, was not confirmed from the DNA. TRBV21-1 is reported as a pseudogene. This CDR3 is built from 19 residues. The CDR3 bases are TGTGCCAGCAGCAATGGGGCCTACCGGGACAGGGGGTCTGGCTATGGCTACACCTTC. Translation gives CASSNGAYRDRGSGYGYTF.

This chain links TRBV14 with TRBJ2-7; 8 bases align to TRBD1. This CDR3 has 18 amino acids. Germline V CDR1 and CDR2: SGHDN, FVKESK. V dropped 3 bases and J dropped 4; count of bases not matched to a gene: 17. The CDR3 sequence: CASSQRPGQVSRRYEQYF. The CDR3 DNA reads as TGTGCCAGCAGCCAGCGGCCGGGACAGGTATCCCGTCGGTACGAGCAGTACTTC.

This chain connects TRBV19 to TRBJ1-5, with D maybe TRBD1 (5 bases). V was cut by 6 bases and J by 4 bases, with 10 bases left in between. Germline V gene sequence: CDR1 LNHDA, CDR2 SQIVND (reference sequence). The CDR3 length is 13 residues. CDR3 amino acids: CASRGGWNQPQHF. The DNA for the CDR3 is TGTGCCAGTAGGGGGGGATGGAATCAGCCCCAGCATTTT.

The V call is TRBV5-1, the J call TRBJ2-3; D possibly corresponds to TRBD1 (6 bases). Trimming shortened V by 3 bases and J by 7 bases, and 18 bases separated the two germline ends. CDR1 and CDR2 from the germline V gene are SGHRS and YFSETQ. This CDR3 is built from 15 residues. CDR3 coding DNA: TGCGCCAGCAGCTCGGGACACGGTCATGTGAATACGCAGTATTTT. Its protein is CASSSGHGHVNTQYF.

The V gene is TRBV9, the J gene TRBJ1-3, with D uncertain. Germline V gene sequence: CDR1 SGDLS, CDR2 YYNGEE. Trimming took 3 bases from V and 3 from J, leaving 10 bases between them. The CDR3 is made up of 14 amino acids. CDR3 in amino acids: CASSGRENGNTIYF. For the CDR3, the DNA is TGTGCCAGCAGCGGCCGGGAAAATGGAAACACCATATATTTT.

This clone was seen a handful of times. The rearrangement uses TRBV25-1 and TRBJ1-2; 10 positions match TRBD1. Germline V CDR1 and CDR2: MGHDK, SYGVNS. The V segment lost 1 base and the J segment 6 bases; nucleotides outside the gene matches: 2. This CDR3 contains 14 residues. The CDR3 is CASSEFGTGDGYTF. The CDR3 DNA follows: TGTGCCAGCAGTGAATTCGGGACAGGGGATGGCTACACCTTC.

This clone was seen only a few times. The chain carries TRBV19 and TRBJ1-2; TRBD1 matches 7 bases. Germline-derived CDR1 and CDR2 are LNHDA and SQIVND (reference sequence). J gave up 7 bases and V 4 bases, and 3 bases lay outside the gene matches. The CDR3 runs to 12 residues. This chain's CDR3 is CASSTNRGGYTF. For the CDR3, the DNA is TGTGCCAGTAGTACGAACAGGGGTGGCTACACCTTC.

This chain uses TRBV10-2 with TRBJ2-7; a possible D gene is TRBD2 (5 bases). V shed 3 bases and J shed 2 bases, with 23 bases lying between them. Germline CDR1 WSHSY, CDR2 SAAADI. This CDR3 spans 18 amino acids. The CDR3 sequence: CASSDPSSPGSRAYEQYF. The CDR3 DNA is TGCGCCAGCAGTGATCCCTCGTCCCCCGGGTCGAGGGCCTACGAGCAGTACTTC.

The chain has TRBV7-2 and TRBJ1-1; D remains unclear. V lost 6 bases and J 3 bases, leaving 11 bases between the germline ends. The germline CDR1 and CDR2 sequences are SGHTA and FQGNSA. The CDR3 extends over 13 amino acids. The CDR3 region is CASSLQVDTEAFF. The CDR3 DNA reads as TGTGCCAGCAGTCTCCAGGTCGACACTGAAGCTTTCTTT.